The source of this T cell receptor (beta chain) is a study of blood T cell repertoires in COVID-19. Background on the study: Samples came from the United States, Italy and Spain, spanning acute and convalescent COVID-19.

Per the study methods: Amplification from reference gene primers served as the basis for estimated nucleated cell counts. Some clones are missing from TCRdb's copy, which holds only in-frame ones; the method was immunoSEQ multiplex PCR. D and trimming come from the DNA, and the V and J calls and clone size come from that table. This sample has around 100,000 clones, with roughly 82% found just once. There are a few counts of this clone. V gave up 3 bases and J gave up 0 bases, with 5 bases separating them. Looked up from germline, CDR1 is SGHTA and CDR2 is FQGNSA. The CDR3 is 13 amino acids. The chain combines TRBV7-2 with TRBJ1-1; D gene unclear. This clonotype was sampled from a man in his 60s with acute or convalescent COVID-19. Sequenced sample: peripheral blood. The CDR3, as DNA: TGTGCCAGCAGCTTTACAGTGAACACTGAAGCTTTCTTT. Its translation: CASSFTVNTEAFF.